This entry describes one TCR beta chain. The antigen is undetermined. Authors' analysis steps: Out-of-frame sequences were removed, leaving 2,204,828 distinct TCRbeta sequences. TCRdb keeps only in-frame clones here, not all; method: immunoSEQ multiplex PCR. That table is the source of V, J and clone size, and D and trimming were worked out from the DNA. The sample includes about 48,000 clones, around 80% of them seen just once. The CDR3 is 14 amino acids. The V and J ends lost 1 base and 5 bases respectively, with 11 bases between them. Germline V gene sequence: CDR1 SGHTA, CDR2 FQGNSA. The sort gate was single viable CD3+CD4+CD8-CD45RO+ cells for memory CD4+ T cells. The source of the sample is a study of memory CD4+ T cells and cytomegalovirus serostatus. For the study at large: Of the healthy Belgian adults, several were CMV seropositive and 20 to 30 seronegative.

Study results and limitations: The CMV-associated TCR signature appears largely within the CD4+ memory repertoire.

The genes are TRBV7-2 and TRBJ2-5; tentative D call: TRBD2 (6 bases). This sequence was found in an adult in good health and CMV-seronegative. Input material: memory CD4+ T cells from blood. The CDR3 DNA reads TGTGCCAGCAGCTTAGGCGGGATCCCGGAGACCCAGTACTTC. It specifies CASSLGGIPETQYF.